Shown below are 26 T cell receptor beta chains from a single sample sequenced in a study of T cells in Graves' hyperthyroidism and ophthalmopathy. Amplified regions were TCR beta CDR3 sequences from RNA transcripts. First-round RT-PCR targeting the TCR CDR3 was performed with the HTBI primer set. TCRdb recomputed calls from the multiplex PCR reads with MiXCR, one row per CDR3 protein. The table shows 390,000 or so distinct CDR3 sequences, with roughly 14% occurring only once. The sequenced sample was blood. These receptors came from a man between 18 and 35 years old with Graves' ophthalmopathy.

This clonotype was found many times. The chain joins TRBV11-3 to TRBJ2-5, with a weak D call TRBD1 (6 bases). This CDR3 is built from 15 residues. Looked up from germline, CDR1 is SGHNT and CDR2 is YENEEA. With 3 bases removed from V and 2 bases from J, the gap between germline ends came to 13 bases. The CDR3 sequence: CASSFFGDMQETQYF. The CDR3 DNA sequence: TGTGCCAGCAGCTTTTTCGGGGACATGCAAGAGACCCAGTACTTC.

This clonotype was counted many times. The rearrangement uses TRBV11-2 and TRBJ2-7; a possible D gene is TRBD1 (5 bases). The CDR3 is 13 amino acids. Trimming shortened V by 3 bases and J by 4 bases, and 10 bases separated the two germline ends. Per germline, CDR1 SGHAT and CDR2 FQNNGV. CDR3 nucleotide sequence: TGTGCCAGCAGCTTCATGTCAGGGTACGAGCAGTACTTC. Protein sequence: CASSFMSGYEQYF.

At least ten counts were recorded for this clonotype. This chain joins TRBV18 and TRBJ2-7; tentative D call: TRBD2 (5 bases). Germline values: CDR1 KGHSH, CDR2 LQKENI. V dropped 6 bases and J dropped 4 bases, with 19 bases sitting between them. The length of the CDR3 is 15 residues. The CDR3 protein is CASSLRTELWYEQYF. CDR3 nucleotide sequence: TGTGCCAGCTCGCTCAGGACTGAACTATGGTACGAGCAGTACTTC. Drawing the rest from reference TRBV18 and TRBJ2-7, the complete variable domain is NAGVMQNPRHLVRRRGQEARLRCSPMKGHSHVYWYRQLPEEGLKFMVYLQKENIIDESGMPKERFSAEFPKEGPSILRIQQVVRGDSAAYFCASSLRTELWYEQYFGPGTRLTVT.

This clonotype was detected only a few times. The V call is TRBV7-9, the J call TRBJ1-2, with a tentative D call TRBD1 (5 bases). The CDR3 runs 15 residues. V was clipped by 6 bases and J by 1 base, with 15 bases between them. Germline V lookup: CDR1 SEHNR, CDR2 FQNEAQ (reference sequence). In nucleotides, the CDR3 is TGTGCCAGCAGTTACGACAGCCAGGTTAACTATGGCTACACCTTC. As protein: CASSYDSQVNYGYTF. Full variable domain (remainder filled in from reference TRBV7-9 and TRBJ1-2): DTGVSQNPRHKITKRGQNVTFRCDPISEHNRLYWYRQTLGQGPEFLTYFQNEAQLEKSRLLSDRFSAERPKGSFSTLEIQRTEQGDSAMYLCASSYDSQVNYGYTFGSGTRLTVV.

Of note for this clonotype: A clone one base away is much larger, so this may be a read error. The V and J genes are TRBV7-9 and TRBJ2-5; maybe TRBD2 (6 bases). Per the germline V gene, CDR1 is SEHNR and CDR2 is FQNEAQ (reference sequence). There are 15 residues in the CDR3. In DNA, the CDR3 is TGTGCCGGCAGCTTAGGGCTAGCGCCTCAAGAGACCCAGTACTTC. Protein: CAGSLGLAPQETQYF.

This clonotype is a singleton in its sample. With a much larger clone just one base away, this may be a read error. The V and J genes are TRBV5-1 and TRBJ2-2; TRBD1 aligns across 8 bases. This CDR3 is built from 17 residues. Germline V gene sequence: CDR1 SGHRS, CDR2 YFSETQ. J lost 4 bases, V lost 4 bases, and 12 bases had no gene match. The CDR3 here is CASSLYTAGGGTGELFF. CDR3 bases: TGCGCCAGCAGCCTTTACACGGCAGGGGGCGGCACCGGGGAGCTGTTTTTT.

There are many counts of this clonotype. The chain employs TRBV27 and TRBJ1-2, with TRBD1 matching 10 bases. This CDR3 comprises 16 residues. V was clipped by 5 bases and J by 4 bases; unmatched bases: 10. CDR1 is MNHEY, CDR2 SMNVEV, per germline (reference sequence). The CDR3 DNA reads TGTGCCAGCAGTCTAGCCGGGACAGGGGCCATCTATGGCTACACCTTC. This gives the protein CASSLAGTGAIYGYTF.

This chain connects TRBV7-9 to TRBJ2-5; D remains unclear. Looked up from germline, CDR1 is SEHNR and CDR2 is FQNEAQ (reference sequence). The ends were cut back, 8 bases at V and 7 bases at J, with 8 bases in the middle. CDR3 length equals 10 residues. This CDR3 is CASPTGTQYF. CDR3 nucleotide sequence: TGTGCCAGCCCCACCGGGACCCAGTACTTC.

The chain employs TRBV14 and TRBJ1-1; no reliable D call. This CDR3 is 14 amino acids long. V was pared by 1 base and J by 6 bases, with 12 bases between. CDR1 is SGHDN, CDR2 FVKESK, per germline. The CDR3 is CASSQVNSGAEAFF. The CDR3 DNA follows: TGTGCCAGCAGCCAAGTTAATTCGGGCGCTGAAGCTTTCTTT.

This clonotype was counted a few times. This sequence joins TRBV20-1 and TRBJ1-1, with unresolved D. CDR1 is DFQATT, CDR2 SNEGSKA, per germline (reference sequence). This CDR3 is 13 amino acids long. V lost 6 bases and J 0 bases, leaving 11 bases between the germline ends. CDR3 protein: CSAGRELNTEAFF. As DNA, the CDR3 is TGCAGTGCCGGAAGGGAGTTGAACACTGAAGCTTTCTTT.

The V call is TRBV6-1, the J call TRBJ1-5; D call uncertain. The germline V gene encodes CDR1 MNHNS and CDR2 SASEGT. The CDR3 runs to 17 residues. Between the trimmed V and J ends, which lost 3 bases and 2 bases, there was a span of 17 bases. CDR3 sequence reads: CASSESNAQVGNQPQHF. As DNA, the CDR3 is TGTGCCAGCAGTGAGTCGAATGCCCAGGTGGGCAATCAGCCCCAGCATTTT.

CDR3 nucleotides: TGCGCCAGCAGCCACTGGGACAGGGAGTCACCCCTCCACTTT. Residues: CASSHWDRESPLHF. The chain is built from TRBV4-1 and TRBJ1-6, with 9 bases that match TRBD1. CDR1 and CDR2 (germline): MGHRA, YSYEKL. Trimming removed 3 bases from V and 10 bases from J; junction bases left unmatched: 4. The CDR3 totals 14 residues.

This clonotype appeared many times. V gene TRBV27 combines with J gene TRBJ2-5; 7 bases are a match to TRBD1. V lost 8 bases, J lost 7 bases, and 13 bases stayed unmatched. From germline, CDR1 is MNHEY and CDR2 SMNVEV (reference sequence). CDR3 length: 14 residues. The CDR3 protein is CASAKGQSPGTQYF. CDR3 nucleotide sequence: TGTGCCAGCGCCAAGGGACAGAGTCCCGGGACCCAGTACTTC.

This clonotype was counted ten times or more. The V call is TRBV11-3, the J call TRBJ2-5; 10 bases are a match to TRBD2. V lost 1 base and J lost 2; bases outside the gene matches: 4. The germline V gene has CDR1 SGHNT and CDR2 YENEEA. This CDR3 region has 16 residues. CDR3 residues: CASSLGLTSGQETQYF. Here the CDR3 DNA reads TGTGCCAGCAGCTTAGGACTGACTAGCGGGCAAGAGACCCAGTACTTC.

In this sample, this clonotype turned up many times. The genes are TRBV24-1 and TRBJ2-5; D may correspond to TRBD1 or TRBD2 (5 bases each). CDR1 and CDR2 (germline): KGHDR, SFDVKD. V lost 6 bases and J lost 7, with 14 bases in between. The CDR3 covers 13 residues. The CDR3 bases are TGTGCCACCAGTACGGGGCTAATTGGGACCCAGTACTTC. Its protein is CATSTGLIGTQYF.

This clonotype has at least ten counts. V usage is TRBV20-1 and J usage is TRBJ2-5, with TRBD1 matching 7 bases. The CDR3 has 13 residues. Trimming removed 4 bases from V and 5 bases from J; junction bases left unmatched: 7. Germline V gene data show CDR1 as DFQATT and CDR2 as SNEGSKA (reference sequence). Here the CDR3 reads CSATQGSKETQYF. The CDR3 DNA reads TGCAGTGCTACACAGGGGAGTAAGGAGACCCAGTACTTC.

This clonotype was recorded many times. The chain joins TRBV2 to TRBJ1-2, with 8 bases aligning to TRBD1. The junction had 2 bases not matched to a gene; V was cut back by 4 bases and J by 4 bases. The CDR3 runs 13 residues. CDR1 is SNHLY, CDR2 FYNNEI, per germline. CDR3: CASSGGQAYGYTF. The CDR3 DNA is TGTGCCAGCAGTGGGGGACAGGCCTATGGCTACACCTTC.

In its sample, this clonotype was seen a few times. The rearrangement uses TRBV7-9 and TRBJ2-2; weak D call: TRBD2 (5 bases). Germline V gene lookup returns CDR1 SEHNR and CDR2 FQNEAQ (reference sequence). This CDR3 region has 15 residues. The V gene lost 11 bases and the J gene lost 3 bases, with 19 bases spanning the gap. The CDR3 DNA follows: TGTGCCGGCGGAGGCCGGGCGATTGACACCGGGGAGCTGTTTTTT. It is translated as CAGGGRAIDTGELFF.

The rearrangement uses TRBV25-1 and TRBJ2-3, with 7 bases lining up with TRBD2. The CDR3 loop spans 15 amino acids. Germline V gene data show CDR1 as MGHDK and CDR2 as SYGVNS. Trimming removed 1 base from V and 3 bases from J; junction bases left unmatched: 4. Written as DNA, the CDR3 is TGTGCCAGCAGTGAATGGGCGGGAGAGACAGATACGCAGTATTTT. Protein product: CASSEWAGETDTQYF.

The chain is built from TRBV19 and TRBJ2-3; no definite D call. Germline V gives CDR1 LNHDA, CDR2 SQIVND (reference sequence). Trimming pared 5 bases from V and 0 bases from J, leaving 9 bases between. There are 14 residues in the CDR3. The DNA for the CDR3 is TGTGCCAGTAGTCCACGACTGAGCACAGATACGCAGTATTTT. Translated, it gives CASSPRLSTDTQYF.

This clonotype occurred many times. CDR3 loop: CASSSPLNEQFF. The CDR3 DNA reads as TGTGCCAGCAGCTCCCCGCTTAATGAGCAGTTCTTC. The V gene is TRBV11-2, the J gene TRBJ2-1, with D uncertain. Germline lookup yields CDR1 SGHAT and CDR2 FQNNGV. CDR3 length equals 12 residues. V lost 4 bases, J lost 7 bases, and 8 bases lay in between.

In its sample, this clonotype was seen many times. The chain uses TRBV19 and TRBJ2-3; 8 bases line up with TRBD1. The V gene's germline CDR1 is LNHDA and CDR2 SQIVND (reference sequence). This CDR3 region has 14 residues. With V trimmed by 5 bases and J by 5 bases, 6 bases remained unmatched. CDR3 sequence: CASSPRGQGDTQYF. CDR3 sequence (DNA): TGTGCCAGTAGTCCCAGGGGGCAGGGAGATACGCAGTATTTT.

The V and J genes are TRBV5-4 and TRBJ2-5; 9 bases are shared with TRBD1. V dropped 5 bases and J dropped 3; count of bases not matched to a gene: 8. This CDR3 comprises 15 residues. Germline lookup yields CDR1 SGHNT and CDR2 YYREEE (reference sequence). CDR3 in DNA: TGTGCCAGCAGGAGGGGGACAGGGCCTAAAGAGACCCAGTACTTC. Translation: CASRRGTGPKETQYF.

This clonotype was seen repeatedly, ten times or more. The rearrangement uses TRBV6-1 and TRBJ1-2, with a tentative D call TRBD1 (6 bases). Trimming removed 8 bases from V and 6 bases from J, with 19 bases in between. Germline V CDR1 and CDR2: MNHNS, SASEGT. CDR3 length: 14 amino acids. DNA for the CDR3: TGTGCCAGCCTAGGGGAAAGGGGGAGACATGGCTACACCTTC. Protein: CASLGERGRHGYTF.

This clonotype has ten or more counts. The chain combines TRBV28 with TRBJ1-1; D may be TRBD1 (6 bases). The V gene lost 5 bases and the J gene lost 0 bases, with 13 bases spanning the gap. CDR1 MDHEN and CDR2 SYDVKM come from the germline V gene. This CDR3 has 15 residues. CDR3 nucleotide sequence: TGTGCCAGCAGTCCAGCAGGGGCCGTGAACACTGAAGCTTTCTTT. Protein: CASSPAGAVNTEAFF.

This clonotype was counted a few times. This chain links TRBV19 with TRBJ2-1, with 12 bases lining up with TRBD2. Germline V CDR1 and CDR2: LNHDA, SQIVND (reference sequence). CDR3 length: 15 amino acids. V dropped 1 base and J dropped 9; count of bases not matched to a gene: 4. CDR3 sequence: CASSIGLAGEGEQFF. The CDR3 DNA follows: TGTGCCAGTAGTATAGGACTAGCGGGAGAGGGTGAGCAGTTCTTC.